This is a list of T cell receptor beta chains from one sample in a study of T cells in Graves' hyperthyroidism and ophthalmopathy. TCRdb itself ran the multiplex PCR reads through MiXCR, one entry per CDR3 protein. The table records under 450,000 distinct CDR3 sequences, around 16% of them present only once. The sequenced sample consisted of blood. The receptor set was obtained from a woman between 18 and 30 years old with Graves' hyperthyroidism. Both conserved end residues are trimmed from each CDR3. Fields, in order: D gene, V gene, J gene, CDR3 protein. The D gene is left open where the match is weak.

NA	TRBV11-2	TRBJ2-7	ASSLKGVAGPLSYEQY
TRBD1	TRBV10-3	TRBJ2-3	AISPRADRGLTDTQY
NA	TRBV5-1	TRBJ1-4	ASSFTRVLGGNEKLF
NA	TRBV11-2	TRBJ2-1	ASSLDTYLGNEQF
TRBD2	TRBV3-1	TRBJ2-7	ASSQVHQREHEQY
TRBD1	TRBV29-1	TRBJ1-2	SVVPGQGNYGYT
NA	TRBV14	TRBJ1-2	ASSQGTRPYGYT
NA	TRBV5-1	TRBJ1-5	ASSPGGEGVHQPQH
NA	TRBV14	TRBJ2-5	ASSQDGRQETQY
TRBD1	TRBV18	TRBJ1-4	ASSLGTGGREKLF
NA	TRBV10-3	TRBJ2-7	AIGSSDYEQY
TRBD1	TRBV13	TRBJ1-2	ASSDLDRGVGGYT
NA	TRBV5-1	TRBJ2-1	ASSFFGIGGSDRDEQF
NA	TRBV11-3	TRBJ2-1	ASSFRGYEQF
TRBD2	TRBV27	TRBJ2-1	ASRPPGLAGGLDEQF
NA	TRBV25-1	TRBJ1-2	ASSEGTLGYT
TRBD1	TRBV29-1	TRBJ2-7	SVLGTDSYEQY
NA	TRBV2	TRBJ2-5	ASGVGGRPQETQY
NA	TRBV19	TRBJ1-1	ASSTSGEAF
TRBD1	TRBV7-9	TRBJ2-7	ASSSGTGVIYEQY